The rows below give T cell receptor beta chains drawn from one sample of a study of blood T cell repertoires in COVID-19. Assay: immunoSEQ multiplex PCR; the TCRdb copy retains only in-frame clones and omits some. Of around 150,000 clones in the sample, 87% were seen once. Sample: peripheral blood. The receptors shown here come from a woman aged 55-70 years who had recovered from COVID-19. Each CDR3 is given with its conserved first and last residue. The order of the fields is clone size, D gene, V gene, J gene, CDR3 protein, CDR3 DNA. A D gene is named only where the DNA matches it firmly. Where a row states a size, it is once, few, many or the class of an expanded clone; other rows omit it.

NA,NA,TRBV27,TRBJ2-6,CASSSVRSGANVLTF,TGTGCCAGCAGTTCGGTGCGGTCTGGGGCCAACGTCCTGACTTTC
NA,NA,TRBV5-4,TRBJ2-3,CASSLRGTDTQYF,TGTGCCAGCAGCTTACGGGGCACAGATACGCAGTATTTT
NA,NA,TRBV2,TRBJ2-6,CASSQGSGANVLTF,TGTGCCAGCAGCCAGGGATCCGGGGCCAACGTCCTGACTTTC
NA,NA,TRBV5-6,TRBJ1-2,CASSFGGTANYGYTF,TGTGCCAGCAGCTTCGGCGGGACTGCTAACTATGGCTACACCTTC
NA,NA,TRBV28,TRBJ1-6,CASSSPRGSYNSPLHF,TGTGCCAGCAGCTCCCCCAGGGGTTCCTATAATTCACCCCTCCACTTT
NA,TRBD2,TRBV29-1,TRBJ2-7,CSVEPAGPGLAGPPYEQYF,TGCAGCGTTGAACCCGCGGGTCCCGGACTAGCGGGGCCCCCGTACGAGCAGTACTTC
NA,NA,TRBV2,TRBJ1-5,CASSASNQPQHF,TGTGCCAGCAGTGCTTCCAATCAGCCCCAGCATTTT
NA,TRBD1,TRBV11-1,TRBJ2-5,CASSVTGGETQYF,TGTGCCAGCAGCGTCACAGGGGGCGAGACCCAGTACTTC
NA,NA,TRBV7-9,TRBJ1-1,CASSSQGNTEAFF,TGTGCCAGCAGCAGCCAGGGGAACACTGAAGCTTTCTTT
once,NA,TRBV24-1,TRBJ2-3,CATHTRASTDTQYF,TGTGCCACGCACACCAGGGCTAGCACAGATACGCAGTATTTT
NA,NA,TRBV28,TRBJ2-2,CASSFSGAGGTGELFF,TGTGCCAGCAGTTTTAGCGGGGCAGGGGGCACCGGGGAGCTGTTTTTT
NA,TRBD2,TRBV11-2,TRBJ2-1,CASSSGLVLGQFF,TGTGCCAGCAGCTCTGGACTAGTCTTAGGGCAGTTCTTC
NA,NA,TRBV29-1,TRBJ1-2,CSLGWRLDPYGYTF,TGCAGCCTTGGGTGGAGACTAGATCCCTATGGCTACACCTTC
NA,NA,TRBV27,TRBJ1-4,CASSSQGELFF,TGTGCCAGCAGTTCACAGGGAGAACTGTTTTTT
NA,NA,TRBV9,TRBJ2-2,CASSGGGGELFF,TGTGCCAGCAGCGGGGGCGGCGGGGAGCTGTTTTTT
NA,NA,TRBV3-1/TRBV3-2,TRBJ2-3,CASRRTGDTQYF,TGTGCCAGCAGACGAACCGGGGATACGCAGTATTTT
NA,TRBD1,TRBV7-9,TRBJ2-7,CASSLGQGGNYEQYF,TGTGCCAGCAGCCTGGGACAGGGAGGGAACTACGAGCAGTACTTC
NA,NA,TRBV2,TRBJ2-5,CASSRRDLNQETQYF,TGTGCCAGCAGTAGGCGGGACCTAAACCAAGAGACCCAGTACTTC
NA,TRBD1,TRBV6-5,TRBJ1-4,CASSQTWTGVEKLFF,TGTGCCAGCAGCCAAACATGGACAGGGGTTGAAAAACTGTTTTTT
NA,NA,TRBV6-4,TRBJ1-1,CASSAQENTEAFF,TGTGCCAGCAGTGCTCAGGAAAACACTGAAGCTTTCTTT
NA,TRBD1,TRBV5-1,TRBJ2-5,CASSLAGTDQETQYF,TGCGCCAGCAGCTTGGCTGGGACAGACCAAGAGACCCAGTACTTC
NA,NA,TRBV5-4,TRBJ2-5,CASSARGSEETQYF,TGTGCCAGCAGCGCCCGGGGGTCGGAGGAGACCCAGTACTTC
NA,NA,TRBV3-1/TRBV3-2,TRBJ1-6,CASSQAGNNSPLHF,TGTGCCAGCAGCCAAGCTGGCAATAATTCACCCCTCCACTTT
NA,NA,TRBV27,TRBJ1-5,CASSLEGGNQPQHF,TGTGCCAGCAGTTTAGAAGGGGGCAATCAGCCCCAGCATTTT
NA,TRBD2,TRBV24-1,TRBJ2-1,CATSDSGGGNNEQFF,TGTGCCACCAGTGATTCCGGGGGGGGGAACAATGAGCAGTTCTTC
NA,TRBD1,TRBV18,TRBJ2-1,CASSPRTGNNEQFF,TGTGCCAGCTCACCACGGACAGGGAACAATGAGCAGTTCTTC
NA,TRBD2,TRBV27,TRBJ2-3,CASSFSRGTDTQYF,TGTGCCAGCAGTTTTTCGCGGGGGACAGATACGCAGTATTTT
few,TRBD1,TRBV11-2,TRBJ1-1,CASSLHRGETFF,TGTGCCAGCAGCCTACACAGGGGTGAAACTTTCTTT
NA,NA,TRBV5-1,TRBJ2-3,CASSLRADTDTQYF,TGCGCCAGCAGCTTAAGAGCCGACACAGATACACAGTATTTT
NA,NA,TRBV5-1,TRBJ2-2,CASSFLAGNPGELFF,TGCGCCAGCAGCTTCCTCGCAGGGAATCCCGGGGAGCTGTTTTTT
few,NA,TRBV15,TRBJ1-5,CATSRDRRGRSNQPQHF,TGTGCCACCAGCAGAGATCGTAGGGGCCGGAGCAATCAGCCCCAGCATTTT
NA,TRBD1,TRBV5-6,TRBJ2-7,CASSWLGMTGGNEQYF,TGTGCCAGCAGCTGGTTGGGAATGACAGGGGGCAATGAGCAGTACTTC